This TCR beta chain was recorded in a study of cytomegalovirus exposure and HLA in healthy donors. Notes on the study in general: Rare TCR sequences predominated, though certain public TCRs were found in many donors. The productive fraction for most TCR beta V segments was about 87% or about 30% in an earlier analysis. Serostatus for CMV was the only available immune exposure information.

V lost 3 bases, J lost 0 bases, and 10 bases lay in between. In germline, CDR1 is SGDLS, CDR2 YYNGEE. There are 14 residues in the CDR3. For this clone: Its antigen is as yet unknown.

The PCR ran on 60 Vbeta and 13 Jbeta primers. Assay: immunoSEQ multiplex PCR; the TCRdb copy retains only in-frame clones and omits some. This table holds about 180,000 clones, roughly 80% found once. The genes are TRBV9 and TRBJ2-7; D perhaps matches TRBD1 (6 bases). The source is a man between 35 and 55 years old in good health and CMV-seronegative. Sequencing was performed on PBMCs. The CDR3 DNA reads TGTGCCAGCAGCGCCCGGGACAACTCCTACGAGCAGTACTTC. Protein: CASSARDNSYEQYF.